This TCR beta chain is drawn from a study of Graves' ophthalmopathy and Graves' hyperthyroidism. RNA transcripts provided the template for amplifying TCR beta CDR3 regions. The library came from an HTBI-primed first-round RT-PCR and a second-round multiplex PCR. Each CDR3 protein is one row after TCRdb ran MiXCR on the multiplex PCR reads. The sample lists almost 750,000 distinct CDR3 sequences, approximately 40% occurring once. PBMCs were isolated by Ficoll-Paque density gradient centrifugation, using around 10 ml of fresh peripheral blood as the starting material. A few counts support this clonotype. Sequences were obtained from peripheral blood. The TCR originated in an adult man with Graves' ophthalmopathy.

CDR3 bases: TGTGCCAGTAGGCCCGGGACAGGGACGAACTATGGCTACACCTTC. It is translated as CASRPGTGTNYGYTF. J is TRBJ1-2 and V is TRBV19; TRBD1 matches at 9 bases. The CDR3 extends over 15 amino acids. Germline values: CDR1 LNHDA, CDR2 SQIVND (reference sequence). The J segment lost 2 bases and the V segment lost 6 bases, leaving 7 bases of the junction unmatched.